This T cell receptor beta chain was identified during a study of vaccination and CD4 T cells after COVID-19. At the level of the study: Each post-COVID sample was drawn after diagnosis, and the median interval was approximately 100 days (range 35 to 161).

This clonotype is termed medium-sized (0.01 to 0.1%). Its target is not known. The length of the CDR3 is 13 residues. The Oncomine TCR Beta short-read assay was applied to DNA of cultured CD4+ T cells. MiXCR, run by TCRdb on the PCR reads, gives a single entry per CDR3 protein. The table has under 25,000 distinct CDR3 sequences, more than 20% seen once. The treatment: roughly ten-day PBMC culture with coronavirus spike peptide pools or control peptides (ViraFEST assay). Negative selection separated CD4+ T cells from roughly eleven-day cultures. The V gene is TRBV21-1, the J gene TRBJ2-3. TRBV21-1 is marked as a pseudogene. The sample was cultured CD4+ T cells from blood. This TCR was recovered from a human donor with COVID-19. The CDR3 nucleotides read TGTGCCAGCAGCAAAGCCCGAAGGCATACGCAGTATTTT. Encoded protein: CASSKARRHTQYF.